The 21 T cell receptor beta chains presented below share a single source sample, sequenced in a study of control samples from healthy donors and cancer patients. Libraries were prepared by immunoSEQ multiplex PCR; TCRdb keeps only in-frame clonotypes and omits some of them. The repertoire holds approximately 150,000 clones, with about 94% as singletons. Sequencing input: blood. These receptors came from a woman aged 25-40 years in good health.

This chain connects TRBV2 to TRBJ2-1, with 7 bases matching TRBD2. Losses at the gene ends were 6 bases for V and 8 bases for J; bases not matched to a gene: 13. Germline values: CDR1 SNHLY, CDR2 FYNNEI. The CDR3 has 15 residues. CDR3 sequence: CASSAAGTTFHEQFF. CDR3 bases: TGTGCCAGCAGCGCCGCCGGGACTACCTTCCATGAGCAGTTCTTC.

This chain uses TRBV6-5 with TRBJ2-7; D is uncertain. The length of the CDR3 is 15 residues. V was shortened by 6 bases and J by 6 bases, with 21 bases between the two germline ends. CDR1 MNHEY and CDR2 SVGAGI come from the germline V gene. CDR3 sequence reads: CASSPRVRAPGEQYF. CDR3 nucleotide sequence: TGTGCCAGCAGCCCCAGAGTCAGAGCACCCGGCGAGCAGTACTTC.

The rearrangement joins TRBV24-1 to TRBJ2-5, with TRBD2 matching 12 bases. Germline V gives CDR1 KGHDR, CDR2 SFDVKD. This CDR3 region has 17 residues. V shed 3 bases and J 2 bases; nucleotides not matched to a gene: 6. The CDR3 region is CATSDPGLAGIQETQYF. Here the CDR3 DNA reads TGTGCCACCAGTGATCCCGGACTAGCGGGGATACAAGAGACCCAGTACTTC.

The chain couples TRBV10-3 to TRBJ2-7; TRBD2 matches 10 bases. The CDR3 length is 15 residues. Trimming cost V 6 bases and J 7 bases; bases outside gene matches: 12. Germline CDR1 is ENHRY and CDR2 is SYGVKD. DNA of the CDR3: TGTGCCATCAGCGAGAGACTAGCGGGTTTGGGGGAGCAGTACTTC. Its translation is CAISERLAGLGEQYF.

The chain couples TRBV7-9 to TRBJ2-7; 8 nucleotides line up with TRBD1. J lost 3 bases, V lost 0 bases, and 1 base had no gene match. This CDR3 contains 14 residues. Germline assignment: CDR1 SEHNR and CDR2 FQNEAQ (reference sequence). CDR3 nucleotides: TGTGCCAGCAGCTTAGCACAGGGGGACTACGAGCAGTACTTC. Translated, it gives CASSLAQGDYEQYF.

The genes are TRBV30 and TRBJ2-1; 9 bases are shared with TRBD2. The CDR3 runs 13 residues. V lost 1 base and J lost 15; bases outside the gene matches: 10. The germline V gene encodes CDR1 GTSNPN and CDR2 SVGIG (reference sequence). The CDR3 DNA reads TGTGCCTGGAGTGGAGACAAAGCGGGAGGCCCGTTCTTC. Its translation: CAWSGDKAGGPFF. The whole variable domain, filled in from reference TRBV30 and TRBJ2-1, reads SQTIHQWPATLVQPVGSPLSLECTVEGTSNPNLYWYRQAAGRGLQLLFYSVGIGQISSEVPQNLSASRPQDRQFILSSKKLLLSDSGFYLCAWSGDKAGGPFFGPGTRLTVL.

This chain links TRBV6-5 with TRBJ2-1, with D hard to call. Trimming took off 6 bases at V and 2 bases at J, with 14 bases between the two ends. The CDR3 sequence is 15 residues long. Looked up from germline, CDR1 is MNHEY and CDR2 is SVGAGI. The chain's CDR3 is CASRSGLGAYNEQFF. The CDR3 bases are TGTGCCAGCAGATCCGGTCTAGGAGCCTACAATGAGCAGTTCTTC.

This chain connects TRBV5-5 to TRBJ1-2; D might be TRBD1 (5 bases). The germline V and J ends were trimmed by 4 bases and 4 bases, with 11 bases remaining between them. In germline, CDR1 is SGHKS, CDR2 YYEKEE (reference sequence). The CDR3 loop spans 13 amino acids. The CDR3 DNA reads TGTGCCAGCAGCCGGGGGGAGGGCTATGGCTACACCTTC. Translation gives CASSRGEGYGYTF.

The chain uses TRBV19 and TRBJ2-1, with TRBD2 matching 8 bases. Trimming took 5 bases from V and 9 from J; bases not matched to a gene: 12. The germline CDR1 and CDR2 sequences are LNHDA and SQIVND (reference sequence). The CDR3 spans 15 residues. CDR3: CASSYLAGRRGEQFF. For the CDR3, the DNA is TGTGCCAGTAGTTATCTAGCGGGCCGTCGTGGTGAGCAGTTCTTC.

Only one count was recorded for this clone. The chain combines TRBV4-2 with TRBJ1-6; 7 bases are a match to TRBD1. The V and J ends lost 0 bases and 7 bases, in that order; junction bases with no gene match: 18. The germline V gene encodes CDR1 LGHNA and CDR2 YNFKEQ. This CDR3 contains 20 residues. CDR3 sequence (DNA): TGTGCCAGCAGCCAAGAGATTAGTGAGGGGGCAGTAGCAATGAATTCACCCCTCCACTTT. Amino acids: CASSQEISEGAVAMNSPLHF.

The V gene is TRBV18, the J gene TRBJ2-7; the match to TRBD2 covers 7 bases. V was clipped by 3 bases and J by 4 bases; unmatched bases: 3. The length of the CDR3 is 13 residues. Germline V gene sequence: CDR1 KGHSH, CDR2 LQKENI. The CDR3 spells CASSPGRGYEQYF. CDR3 nucleotides: TGTGCCAGCTCACCGGGGCGGGGGTACGAGCAGTACTTC.

The chain links TRBV5-1 to TRBJ1-1; 10 nucleotides align to TRBD1. The CDR3 extends over 16 amino acids. Per the germline V gene, CDR1 is SGHRS and CDR2 is YFSETQ. The ends lost 0 bases at V and 4 bases at J; junction bases unmatched: 6. The chain's CDR3 is CASSLGQGAVSTEAFF. The DNA of the CDR3 is TGCGCCAGCAGCTTGGGACAGGGGGCCGTGAGCACTGAAGCTTTCTTT.

This sequence joins TRBV12-3 or TRBV12-4 and TRBJ1-3; D is ambiguous. V lost 6 bases and J 2 bases, leaving 8 bases between the germline ends. CDR3 length: 13 amino acids. The CDR3 protein is CASRRQAGNTIYF. The CDR3 DNA reads as TGTGCCAGCAGACGGCAGGCTGGAAACACCATATATTTT.

The chain recombines TRBV27 with TRBJ2-7; the match to TRBD2 covers 10 bases. In germline, CDR1 is MNHEY, CDR2 SMNVEV (reference sequence). V gave up 5 bases and J gave up 4 bases; unmatched junction bases: 11. The CDR3 spans 16 residues. In DNA, the CDR3 is TGTGCCAGCAGTCCCCTCTGGCTAGCGGGAGAATACGAGCAGTACTTC. Translated: CASSPLWLAGEYEQYF.

The chain combines TRBV5-4 with TRBJ2-7; TRBD1 agrees at 9 bases. This CDR3 has 14 residues. V lost 0 bases, J lost 5 bases, and 3 bases stayed unmatched. CDR1 SGHNT and CDR2 YYREEE come from the germline V gene (reference sequence). The CDR3, as DNA: TGTGCCAGCAGCTTGGGGACAGGGGTGAACGAGCAGTACTTC. Residues: CASSLGTGVNEQYF. The full variable domain, with the rest looked up from reference TRBV5-4 and TRBJ2-7, is ETGVTQSPTHLIKTRGQQVTLRCSSQSGHNTVSWYQQALGQGPQFIFQYYREEENGRGNFPPRFSGLQFPNYSSELNVNALELDDSALYLCASSLGTGVNEQYFGPGTRLTVT.

The V call is TRBV7-9, the J call TRBJ2-3; the match to TRBD2 covers 12 bases. The length of the CDR3 is 17 residues. The trim removed 4 bases at V and 4 bases at J, leaving 9 bases unmatched. Germline lookup yields CDR1 SEHNR and CDR2 FQNEAQ (reference sequence). CDR3: CASSSRLAGVGADTQYF. DNA for the CDR3: TGTGCCAGCAGCTCCCGACTAGCGGGAGTCGGGGCAGATACGCAGTATTTT.

The V gene is TRBV5-1, the J gene TRBJ2-7, with 13 bases identical to TRBD2. The junction had 9 bases not matched to a gene; V was cut back by 4 bases and J by 5 bases. There are 16 residues in the CDR3. CDR1 SGHRS and CDR2 YFSETQ come from the germline V gene. Here the CDR3 reads CASSRWTSGRNNEQYF. The CDR3 region has the DNA TGCGCCAGCAGCCGGTGGACTAGCGGGAGAAATAACGAGCAGTACTTC.

This sequence joins TRBV12-3 or TRBV12-4 and TRBJ2-7; D is uncertain. V was shortened by 2 bases and J by 2 bases, with 1 base between the two germline ends. The CDR3 length is 11 residues. The CDR3 sequence is CASSLTYEQYF. CDR3 DNA sequence: TGTGCCAGCAGTTTAACCTACGAGCAGTACTTC.

The genes are TRBV4-3 and TRBJ2-3; a weak D match, TRBD2 (5 bases). From germline, CDR1 is LGHNA and CDR2 YSLEER. Between the trimmed V and J ends, which lost 1 base and 0 bases, there was a span of 11 bases. CDR3 length: 16 residues. The CDR3 sequence: CASSQVYGVSTDTQYF. The CDR3 nucleotides are TGCGCCAGCAGCCAAGTATACGGGGTTAGCACAGATACGCAGTATTTT.

The chain is built from TRBV5-8 and TRBJ1-5; the D gene is possibly TRBD1 (6 bases). Germline loops: CDR1 SGHTS, CDR2 YDEGEE. The CDR3 runs 15 residues. V was shortened by 8 bases and J by 5 bases, with 20 bases between the two germline ends. The CDR3 DNA reads as TGTGCCAGTTTTCCCGGGACACGAGGGGATCAGCCCCAGCATTTT. Translating gives CASFPGTRGDQPQHF.

As regards this clone: The same CDR3 can be traced to other DNA sequences in this sample. The rearrangement links TRBV4-1 to TRBJ2-1, with D tentatively TRBD2 (6 bases). With 0 bases removed from V and 6 bases from J, the gap between germline ends came to 15 bases. CDR3 length equals 16 residues. The germline V gene encodes CDR1 MGHRA and CDR2 YSYEKL. The CDR3: CASSQDHTGAPNEQFF. Here the CDR3 DNA reads TGCGCCAGCAGCCAAGATCATACGGGAGCCCCCAATGAGCAGTTCTTC.